One TCR beta chain is described in this entry. The CDR3 loop spans 15 amino acids. Germline V gives CDR1 SGHTA, CDR2 FQGNSA. V lost 0 bases to trimming and J lost 7 bases; unmatched junction nucleotides: 5. This sample was included in a study of blood T cell repertoires in COVID-19. The assay was immunoSEQ multiplex PCR, and TCRdb's table has in-frame clones only and misses some. The sample lists under 200,000 clones, over 70% occurring once. The rearrangement links TRBV7-2 to TRBJ1-5; 8 bases match TRBD1. Sequencing was performed on PBMCs or T cells enriched from blood (not recorded which). The receptor's source is a woman between 40 and 50 years old with acute COVID-19. The CDR3 protein is CASSLAPGGGQPQHF. CDR3 nucleotide sequence: TGTGCCAGCAGCTTAGCCCCAGGGGGCGGGCAGCCCCAGCATTTT.